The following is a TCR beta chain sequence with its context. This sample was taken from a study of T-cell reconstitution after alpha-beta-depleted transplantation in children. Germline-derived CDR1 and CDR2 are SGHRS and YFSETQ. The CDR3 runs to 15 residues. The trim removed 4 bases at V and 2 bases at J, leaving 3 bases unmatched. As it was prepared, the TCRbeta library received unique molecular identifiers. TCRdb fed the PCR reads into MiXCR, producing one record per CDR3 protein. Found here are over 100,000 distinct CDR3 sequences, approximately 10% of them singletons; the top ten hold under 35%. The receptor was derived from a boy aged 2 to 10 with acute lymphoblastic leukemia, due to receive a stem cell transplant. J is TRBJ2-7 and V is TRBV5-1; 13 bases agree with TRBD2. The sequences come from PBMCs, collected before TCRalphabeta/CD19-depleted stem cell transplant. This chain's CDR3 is CASSKGTSGAYEQYF. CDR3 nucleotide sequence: TGCGCCAGCAGCAAAGGGACTAGCGGGGCCTACGAGCAGTACTTC.